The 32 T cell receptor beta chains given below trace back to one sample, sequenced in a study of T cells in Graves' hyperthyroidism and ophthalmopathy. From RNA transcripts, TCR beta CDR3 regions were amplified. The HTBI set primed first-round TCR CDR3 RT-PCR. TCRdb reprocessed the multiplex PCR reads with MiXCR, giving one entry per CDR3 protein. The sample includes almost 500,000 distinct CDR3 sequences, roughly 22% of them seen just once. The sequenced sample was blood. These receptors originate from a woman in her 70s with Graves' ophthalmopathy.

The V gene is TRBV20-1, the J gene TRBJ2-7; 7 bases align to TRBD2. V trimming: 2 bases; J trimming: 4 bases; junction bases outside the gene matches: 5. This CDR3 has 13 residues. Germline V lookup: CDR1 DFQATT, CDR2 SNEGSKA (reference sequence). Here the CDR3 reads CSARNAGAYEQYF. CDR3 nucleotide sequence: TGCAGTGCTAGAAATGCGGGAGCATACGAGCAGTACTTC.

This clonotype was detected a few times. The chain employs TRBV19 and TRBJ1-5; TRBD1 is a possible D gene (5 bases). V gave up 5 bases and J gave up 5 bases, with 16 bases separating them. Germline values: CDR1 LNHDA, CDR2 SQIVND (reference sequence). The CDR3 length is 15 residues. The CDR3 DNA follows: TGTGCCAGTAGTTTTTCGGGCTCGGGGGATCAGCCCCAGCATTTT. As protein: CASSFSGSGDQPQHF.

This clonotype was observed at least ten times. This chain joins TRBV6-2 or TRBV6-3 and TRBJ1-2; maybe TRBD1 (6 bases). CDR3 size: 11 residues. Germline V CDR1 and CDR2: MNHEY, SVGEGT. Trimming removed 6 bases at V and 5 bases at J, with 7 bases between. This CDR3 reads CASRDRYGYTF. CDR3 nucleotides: TGTGCCAGCAGGGACAGATATGGCTACACCTTC.

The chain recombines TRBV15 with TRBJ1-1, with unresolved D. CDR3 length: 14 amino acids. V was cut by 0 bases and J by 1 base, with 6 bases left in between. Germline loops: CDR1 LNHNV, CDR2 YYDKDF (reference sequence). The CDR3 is CATSRDWRNTEAFF. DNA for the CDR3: TGTGCCACCAGCAGAGATTGGAGGAACACTGAAGCTTTCTTT.

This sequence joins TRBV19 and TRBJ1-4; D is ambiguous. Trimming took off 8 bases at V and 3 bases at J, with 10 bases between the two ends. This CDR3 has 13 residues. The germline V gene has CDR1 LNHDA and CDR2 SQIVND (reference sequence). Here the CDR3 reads CASSRTANEKLFF. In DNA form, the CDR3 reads TGTGCCAGTTCCCGGACGGCTAATGAAAAACTGTTTTTT.

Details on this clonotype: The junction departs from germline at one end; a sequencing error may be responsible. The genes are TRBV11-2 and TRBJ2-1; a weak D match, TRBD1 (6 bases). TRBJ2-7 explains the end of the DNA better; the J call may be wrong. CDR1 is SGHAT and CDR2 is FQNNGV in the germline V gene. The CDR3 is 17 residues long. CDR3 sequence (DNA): TGTGCCGGCAGCTTAGAGTCGACAGGTAGCTCCTACAATGAGCAGTACTTC. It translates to CAGSLESTGSSYNEQYF.

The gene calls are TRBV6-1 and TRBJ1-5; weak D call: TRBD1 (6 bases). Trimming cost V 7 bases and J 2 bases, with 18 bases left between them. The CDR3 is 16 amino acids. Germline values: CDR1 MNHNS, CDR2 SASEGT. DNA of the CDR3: TGTGCCAGCATCGATCACAGGGCCAGTGGCAATCAGCCCCAGCATTTT. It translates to CASIDHRASGNQPQHF.

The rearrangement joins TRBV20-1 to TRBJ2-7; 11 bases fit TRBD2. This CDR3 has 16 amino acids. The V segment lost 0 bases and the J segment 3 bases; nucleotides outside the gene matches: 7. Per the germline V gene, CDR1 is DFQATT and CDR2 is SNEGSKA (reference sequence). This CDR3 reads CSARDRRLAGRYEQYF. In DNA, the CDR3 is TGCAGTGCTAGAGATCGGAGACTAGCGGGACGCTACGAGCAGTACTTC.

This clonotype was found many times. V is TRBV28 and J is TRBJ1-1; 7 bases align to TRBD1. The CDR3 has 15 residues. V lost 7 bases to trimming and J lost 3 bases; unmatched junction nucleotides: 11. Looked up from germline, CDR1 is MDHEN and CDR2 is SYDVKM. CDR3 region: CASTTPTGTDTEAFF. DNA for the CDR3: TGTGCCAGCACTACACCGACAGGGACGGACACTGAAGCTTTCTTT.

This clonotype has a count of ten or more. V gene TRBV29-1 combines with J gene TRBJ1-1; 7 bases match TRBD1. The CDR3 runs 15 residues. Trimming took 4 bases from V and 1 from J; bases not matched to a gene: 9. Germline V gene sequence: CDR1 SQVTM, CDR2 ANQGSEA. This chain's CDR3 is CSVGGSGTENTEAFF. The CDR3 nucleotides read TGCAGCGTTGGGGGGTCGGGGACAGAGAACACTGAAGCTTTCTTT. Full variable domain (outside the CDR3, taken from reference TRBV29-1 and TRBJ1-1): SAVISQKPSRDICQRGTSLTIQCQVDSQVTMMFWYRQQPGQSLTLIATANQGSEATYESGFVIDKFPISRPNLTFSTLTVSNMSPEDSSIYLCSVGGSGTENTEAFFGQGTRLTVV.

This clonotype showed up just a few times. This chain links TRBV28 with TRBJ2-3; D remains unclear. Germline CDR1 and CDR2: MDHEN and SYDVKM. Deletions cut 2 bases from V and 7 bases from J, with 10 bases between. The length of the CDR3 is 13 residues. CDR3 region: CASSLAGQYTQYF. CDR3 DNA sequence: TGTGCCAGCAGTTTAGCTGGGCAATATACGCAGTATTTT.

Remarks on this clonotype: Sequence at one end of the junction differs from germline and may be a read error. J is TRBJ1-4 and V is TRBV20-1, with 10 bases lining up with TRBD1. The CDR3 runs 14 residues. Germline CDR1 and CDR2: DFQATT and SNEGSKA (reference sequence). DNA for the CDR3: TGCAGTGCTAGAGATGGGACAGGGGATGAAAAACTGTGTTTT. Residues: CSARDGTGDEKLCF.

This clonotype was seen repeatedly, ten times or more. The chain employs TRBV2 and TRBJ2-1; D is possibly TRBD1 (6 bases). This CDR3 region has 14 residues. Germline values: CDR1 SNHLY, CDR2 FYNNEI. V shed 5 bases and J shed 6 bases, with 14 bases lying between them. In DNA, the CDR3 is TGTGCCAGCAGTCAGGGGCTGATCGTCAATGAGCAGTTCTTC. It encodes CASSQGLIVNEQFF.

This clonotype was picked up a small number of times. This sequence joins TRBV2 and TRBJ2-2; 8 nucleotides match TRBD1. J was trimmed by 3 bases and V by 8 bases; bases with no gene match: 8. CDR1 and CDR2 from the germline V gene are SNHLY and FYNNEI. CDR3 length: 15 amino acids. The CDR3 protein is CASSPGQAYTGELFF. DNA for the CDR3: TGTGCCAGCTCACCGGGACAGGCCTACACCGGGGAGCTGTTTTTT.

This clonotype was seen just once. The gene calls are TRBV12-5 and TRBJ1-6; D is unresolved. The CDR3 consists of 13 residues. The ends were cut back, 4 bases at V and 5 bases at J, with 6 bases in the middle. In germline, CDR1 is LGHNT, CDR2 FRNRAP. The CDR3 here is CASGSLNNSPLHF. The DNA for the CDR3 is TGTGCTAGTGGTTCGTTGAATAATTCACCCCTCCACTTT.

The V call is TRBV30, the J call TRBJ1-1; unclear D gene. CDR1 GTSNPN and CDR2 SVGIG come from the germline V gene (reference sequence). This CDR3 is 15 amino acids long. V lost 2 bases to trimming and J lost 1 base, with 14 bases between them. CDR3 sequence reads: CAWSPHGFGNTEAFF. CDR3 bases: TGTGCCTGGAGTCCCCACGGCTTCGGGAACACTGAAGCTTTCTTT. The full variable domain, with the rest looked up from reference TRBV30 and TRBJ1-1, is SQTIHQWPATLVQPVGSPLSLECTVEGTSNPNLYWYRQAAGRGLQLLFYSVGIGQISSEVPQNLSASRPQDRQFILSSKKLLLSDSGFYLCAWSPHGFGNTEAFFGQGTRLTVV.

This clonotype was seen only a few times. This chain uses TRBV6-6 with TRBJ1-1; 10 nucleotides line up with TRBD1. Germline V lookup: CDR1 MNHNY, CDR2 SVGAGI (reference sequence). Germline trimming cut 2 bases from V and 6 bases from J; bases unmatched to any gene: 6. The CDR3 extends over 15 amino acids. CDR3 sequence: CASSYRDRGRAEAFF. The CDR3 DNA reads TGTGCCAGCAGTTACCGGGACAGGGGAAGGGCTGAAGCTTTCTTT.

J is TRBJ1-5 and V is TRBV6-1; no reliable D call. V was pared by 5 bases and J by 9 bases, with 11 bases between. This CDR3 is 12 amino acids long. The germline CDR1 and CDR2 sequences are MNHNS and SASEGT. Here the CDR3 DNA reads TGTGCCAGCAGTCCGACCTTTCTGCCCCAGCATTTT. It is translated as CASSPTFLPQHF.

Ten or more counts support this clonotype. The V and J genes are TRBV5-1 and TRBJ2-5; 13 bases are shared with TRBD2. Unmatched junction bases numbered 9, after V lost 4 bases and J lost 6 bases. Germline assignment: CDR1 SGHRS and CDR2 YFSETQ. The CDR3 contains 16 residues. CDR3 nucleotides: TGCGCCAGCAGCCAGATGACTAGCGGGAGGTCCCAGACCCAGTACTTC. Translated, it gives CASSQMTSGRSQTQYF.

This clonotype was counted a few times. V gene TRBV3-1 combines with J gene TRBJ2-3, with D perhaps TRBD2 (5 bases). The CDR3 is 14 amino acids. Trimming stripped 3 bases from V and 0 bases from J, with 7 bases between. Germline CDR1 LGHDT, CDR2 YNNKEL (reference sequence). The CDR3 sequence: CASSQTISTDTQYF. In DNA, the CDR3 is TGTGCCAGCAGCCAGACTATTAGCACAGATACGCAGTATTTT.

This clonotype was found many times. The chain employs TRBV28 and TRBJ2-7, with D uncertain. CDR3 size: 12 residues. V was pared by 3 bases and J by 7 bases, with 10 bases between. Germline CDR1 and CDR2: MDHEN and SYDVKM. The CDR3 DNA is TGTGCCAGCAGTTTGAAACGGTTTGAGCAGTACTTC. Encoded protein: CASSLKRFEQYF.

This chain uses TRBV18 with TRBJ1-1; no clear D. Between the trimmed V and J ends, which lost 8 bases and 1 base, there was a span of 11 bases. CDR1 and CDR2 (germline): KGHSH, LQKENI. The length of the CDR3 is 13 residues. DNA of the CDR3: TGTGCCAGCGTTCCACAGCCGAACACTGAAGCTTTCTTT. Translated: CASVPQPNTEAFF.

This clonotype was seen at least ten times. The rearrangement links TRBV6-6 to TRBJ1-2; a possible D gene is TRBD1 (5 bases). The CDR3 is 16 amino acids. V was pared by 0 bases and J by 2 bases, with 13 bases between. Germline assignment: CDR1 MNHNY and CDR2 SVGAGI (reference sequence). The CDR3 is CASSYSSEGWNYGYTF. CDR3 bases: TGTGCCAGCAGTTACTCGAGCGAGGGGTGGAACTATGGCTACACCTTC.

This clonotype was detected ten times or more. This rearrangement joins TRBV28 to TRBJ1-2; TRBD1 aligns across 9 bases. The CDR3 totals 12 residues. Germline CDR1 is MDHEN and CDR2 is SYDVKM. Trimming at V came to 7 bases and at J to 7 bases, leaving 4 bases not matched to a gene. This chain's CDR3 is CASKGQGVGYTF. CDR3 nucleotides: TGTGCCAGCAAGGGACAGGGTGTTGGCTACACCTTC.

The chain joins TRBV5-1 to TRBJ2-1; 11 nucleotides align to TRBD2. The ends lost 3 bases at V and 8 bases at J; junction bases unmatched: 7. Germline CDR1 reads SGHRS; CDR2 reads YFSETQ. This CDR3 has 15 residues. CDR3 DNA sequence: TGCGCCAGCAGCTCACTAGCGGGAGAACGCGATGAGCAGTTCTTC. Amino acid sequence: CASSSLAGERDEQFF.

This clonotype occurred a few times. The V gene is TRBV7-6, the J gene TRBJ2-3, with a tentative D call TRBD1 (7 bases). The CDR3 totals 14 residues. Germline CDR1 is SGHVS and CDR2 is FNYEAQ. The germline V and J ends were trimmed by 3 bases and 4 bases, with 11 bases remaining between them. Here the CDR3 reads CASSFGRGADTQYF. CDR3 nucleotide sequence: TGTGCCAGCAGCTTCGGCAGGGGGGCAGATACGCAGTATTTT.

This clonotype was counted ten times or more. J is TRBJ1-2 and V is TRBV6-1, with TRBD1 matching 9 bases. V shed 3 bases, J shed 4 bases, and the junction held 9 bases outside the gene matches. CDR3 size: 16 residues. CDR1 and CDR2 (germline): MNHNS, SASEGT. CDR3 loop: CASSEKEGQGSYGYTF. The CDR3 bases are TGTGCCAGCAGTGAGAAAGAGGGACAGGGAAGCTATGGCTACACCTTC.

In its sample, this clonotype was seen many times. The DNA for the CDR3 is TGTGCCAGCAGCTACACGAACACCGGGGAGCTGTTTTTT. This gives the protein CASSYTNTGELFF. V gene TRBV6-2 or TRBV6-3 combines with J gene TRBJ2-2; D is ambiguous. The germline gives CDR1 MNHEY, CDR2 SVGEGT. V dropped 6 bases and J dropped 0 bases, with 5 bases sitting between them. The CDR3 consists of 13 residues.

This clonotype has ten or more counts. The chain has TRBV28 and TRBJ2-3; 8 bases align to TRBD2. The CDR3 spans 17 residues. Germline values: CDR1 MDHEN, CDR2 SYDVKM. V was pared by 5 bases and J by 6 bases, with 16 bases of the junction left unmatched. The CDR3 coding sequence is TGTGCCAGCAGTCACTCCACCTCTCCGGGAGGGAAGGATACGCAGTATTTT. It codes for CASSHSTSPGGKDTQYF.

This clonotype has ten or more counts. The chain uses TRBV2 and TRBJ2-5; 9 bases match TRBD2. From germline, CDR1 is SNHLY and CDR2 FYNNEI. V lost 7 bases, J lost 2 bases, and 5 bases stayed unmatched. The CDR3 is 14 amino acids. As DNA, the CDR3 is TGTGCCAGCACCCCGGGACTAGCACAAGAGACCCAGTACTTC. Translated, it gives CASTPGLAQETQYF. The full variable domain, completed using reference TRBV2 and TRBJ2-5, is EPEVTQTPSHQVTQMGQEVILRCVPISNHLYFYWYRQILGQKVEFLVSFYNNEISEKSEIFDDQFSVERPDGSNFTLKIRSTKLEDSAMYFCASTPGLAQETQYFGPGTRLLVL.

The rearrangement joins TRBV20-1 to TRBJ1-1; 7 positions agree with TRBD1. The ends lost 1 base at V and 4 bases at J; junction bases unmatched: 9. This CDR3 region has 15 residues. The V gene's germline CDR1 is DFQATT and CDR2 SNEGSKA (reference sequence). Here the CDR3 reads CSARVPLRGSTEAFF. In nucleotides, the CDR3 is TGCAGTGCTAGAGTCCCCCTCAGGGGGAGCACTGAAGCTTTCTTT.

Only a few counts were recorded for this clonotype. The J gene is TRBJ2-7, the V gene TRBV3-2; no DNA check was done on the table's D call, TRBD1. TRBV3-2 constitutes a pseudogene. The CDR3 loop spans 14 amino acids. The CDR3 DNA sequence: TGTGCCAGCAGCCAAGACCCGGGGGCGGACGAGCAGTACTTC. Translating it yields CASSQDPGADEQYF.